Listed below are T cell receptor beta chains from one sample, sequenced in a study of beta chain features in type 1 diabetes. Libraries were prepared by immunoSEQ multiplex PCR; TCRdb keeps only in-frame clonotypes and omits some of them. There are 130,000 to 150,000 clones in the sample; around an eighth occur only once, and 1.3% lies in the top ten. Sequencing was performed on central memory CD4+ T cells from blood. The receptors were gathered from a man between 18 and 35 years old with type 1 diabetes. Both conserved end residues are part of each CDR3. The D gene is left open where the match is weak. The size of a clone is reported for some rows only, either as once, few or many, or as a class for expanded clones.

TRBJ1-2 | TRBV19 | few | NA | CASSARYYGYTF | TGTGCCAGTAGTGCCCGGTACTATGGCTACACCTTC
TRBJ1-4 | TRBV4-1 | NA | NA | CASSHDNRDEKLFF | TGCGCCAGCAGCCATGACAACCGAGATGAAAAACTGTTTTTT
TRBJ1-1 | TRBV9 | few | TRBD1 | CASSVGTGLSTEAFF | TGTGCCAGCAGCGTAGGGACAGGGCTAAGCACTGAAGCTTTCTTT
TRBJ2-7 | TRBV7-2 | NA | TRBD1 | CASSLDRGSYEQYF | TGTGCCAGCAGCTTGGACAGGGGCTCCTACGAGCAGTACTTC
TRBJ2-1 | TRBV5-5 | few | NA | CASSLIGGRNNEQFF | TGTGCCAGCAGCTTGATTGGGGGAAGGAACAATGAGCAGTTCTTC
TRBJ2-4 | TRBV2 | many | NA | CASSWAQGRNIQYF | TGTGCCAGCTCCTGGGCGCAGGGTAGGAACATTCAGTACTTC
TRBJ2-1 | TRBV7-8 | few | TRBD2 | CASSLETSGGAREQFF | TGTGCCAGCAGCTTAGAGACTAGCGGGGGGGCCCGTGAGCAGTTCTTC
TRBJ1-1 | TRBV4-1 | few | NA | CASSQVSAAMNTEAFF | TGCGCCAGCAGCCAAGTCAGTGCGGCTATGAACACTGAAGCTTTCTTT
TRBJ2-1 | TRBV7-2 | NA | NA | CASSTGQSNEQFF | TGTGCCAGCAGCACAGGACAGAGCAATGAGCAGTTCTTC
TRBJ1-2 | TRBV20-1 | few | NA | CVGRADGYTF | TGCGTAGGACGAGCGGATGGCTACACCTTC
TRBJ2-7 | TRBV21-1 | NA | NA | CASSWDRGQNEQYF | TGTGCCAGCAGCTGGGACAGGGGGCAGAACGAGCAGTACTTC
TRBJ2-5 | TRBV28 | few | TRBD1 | CASNPRQGAQETQYF | TGTGCCAGCAATCCTAGACAGGGGGCCCAAGAGACCCAGTACTTC
TRBJ2-7 | TRBV28 | NA | TRBD1 | CASSLGGTGPYEQYF | TGTGCCAGCAGTTTGGGGGGGACAGGGCCCTACGAGCAGTACTTC
TRBJ2-5 | TRBV29-1 | few | NA | CSVQGLGETQYF | TGCAGCGTCCAGGGGTTGGGAGAGACCCAGTACTTC
TRBJ2-1 | TRBV30 | few | TRBD2 | CAWSAGTSGGSEQFF | TGTGCCTGGAGTGCCGGGACTAGCGGGGGAAGTGAGCAGTTCTTC
TRBJ2-7 | TRBV5-1 | few | TRBD1 | CASSFLPLGQGLPYEQYF | TGCGCCAGCAGCTTCCTGCCTTTGGGACAGGGTCTCCCCTACGAGCAGTACTTC
TRBJ2-7 | TRBV5-6 | few | TRBD1 | CASSSKLRDRAYEQYF | TGTGCCAGCAGCTCTAAGCTCCGGGACAGAGCCTACGAGCAGTACTTC
TRBJ2-3 | TRBV28 | many | NA | CASSNGGGTDTQYF | TGTGCCAGCTCAAACGGAGGGGGCACAGATACGCAGTATTTT
TRBJ2-3 | TRBV18 | NA | NA | CASSPQTKDTQYF | TGTGCCAGCTCACCACAGACTAAGGATACGCAGTATTTT
TRBJ1-1 | TRBV7-9 | few | NA | CASSLDGVNTEAFF | TGTGCCAGCAGCCTAGACGGAGTCAACACTGAAGCTTTCTTT
TRBJ2-4 | TRBV6-5 | few | NA | CASSPGKALYF | TGTGCCAGCAGTCCCGGGAAGGCTCTGTACTTC
TRBJ1-5 | TRBV2 | NA | NA | CASSDLGGLQPQHF | TGTGCCAGCAGTGACTTGGGGGGGCTTCAGCCCCAGCATTTT